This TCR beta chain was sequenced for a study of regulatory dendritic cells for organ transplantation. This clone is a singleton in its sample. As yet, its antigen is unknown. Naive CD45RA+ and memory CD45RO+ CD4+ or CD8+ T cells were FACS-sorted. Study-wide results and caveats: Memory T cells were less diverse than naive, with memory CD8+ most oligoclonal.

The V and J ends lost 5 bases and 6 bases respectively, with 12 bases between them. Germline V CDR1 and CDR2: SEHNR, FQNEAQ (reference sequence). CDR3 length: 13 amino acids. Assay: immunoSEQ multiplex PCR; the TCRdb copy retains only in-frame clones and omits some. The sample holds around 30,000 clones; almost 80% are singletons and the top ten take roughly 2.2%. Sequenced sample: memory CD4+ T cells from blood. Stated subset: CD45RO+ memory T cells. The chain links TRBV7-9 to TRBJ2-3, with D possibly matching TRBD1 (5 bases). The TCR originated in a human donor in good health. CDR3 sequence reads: CASSRGHSDTQYF. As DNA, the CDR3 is TGTGCCAGCAGCAGAGGACACTCCGATACGCAGTATTTT.